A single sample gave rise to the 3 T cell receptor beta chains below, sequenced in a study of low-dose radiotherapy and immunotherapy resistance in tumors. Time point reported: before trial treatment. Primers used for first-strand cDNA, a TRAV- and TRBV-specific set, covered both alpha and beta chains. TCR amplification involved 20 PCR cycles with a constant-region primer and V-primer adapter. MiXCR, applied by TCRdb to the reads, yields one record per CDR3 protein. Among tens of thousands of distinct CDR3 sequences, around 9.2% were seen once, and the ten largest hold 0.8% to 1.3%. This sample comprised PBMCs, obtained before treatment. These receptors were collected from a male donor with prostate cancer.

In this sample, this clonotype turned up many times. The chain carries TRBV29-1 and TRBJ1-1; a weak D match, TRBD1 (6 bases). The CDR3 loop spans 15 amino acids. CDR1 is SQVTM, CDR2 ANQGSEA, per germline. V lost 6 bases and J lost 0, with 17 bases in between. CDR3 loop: CSVDGVTGMNTEAFF. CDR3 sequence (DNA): TGCAGCGTCGATGGGGTAACAGGGATGAACACTGAAGCTTTCTTT.

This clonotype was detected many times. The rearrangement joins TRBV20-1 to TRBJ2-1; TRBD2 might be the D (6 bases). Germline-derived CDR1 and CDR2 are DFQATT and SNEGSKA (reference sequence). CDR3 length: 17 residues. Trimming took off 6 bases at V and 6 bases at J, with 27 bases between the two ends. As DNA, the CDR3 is TGCAGTGCCCCGCCCCGGGGCGGGATGACCAAACTCAATGAGCAGTTCTTC. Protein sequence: CSAPPRGGMTKLNEQFF.

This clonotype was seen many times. DNA for the CDR3: TGCAGTGCTAGGCTACTAGCGGGGGACAATGAGCAGTTCTTC. It is translated as CSARLLAGDNEQFF. The J gene is TRBJ2-1, the V gene TRBV20-1, with 11 bases identical to TRBD2. The CDR3 totals 14 residues. The V and J ends lost 3 bases and 5 bases, in that order; junction bases with no gene match: 3. Germline lookup yields CDR1 DFQATT and CDR2 SNEGSKA (reference sequence).